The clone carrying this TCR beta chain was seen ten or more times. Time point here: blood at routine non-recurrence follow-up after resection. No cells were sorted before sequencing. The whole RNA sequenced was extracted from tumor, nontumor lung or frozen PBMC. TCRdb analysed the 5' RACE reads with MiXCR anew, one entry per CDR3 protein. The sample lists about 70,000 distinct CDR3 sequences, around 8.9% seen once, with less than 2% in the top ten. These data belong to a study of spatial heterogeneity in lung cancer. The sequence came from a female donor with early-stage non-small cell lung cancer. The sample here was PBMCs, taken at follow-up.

CDR3 residues: CASSLGDRPNYGYTF. The CDR3 nucleotides read TGTGCCAGCAGCTTAGGGGACAGACCTAACTATGGCTACACCTTC. The chain links TRBV7-9 to TRBJ1-2, with 7 bases fitting TRBD1. From germline, CDR1 is SEHNR and CDR2 FQNEAQ (reference sequence). This CDR3 contains 15 residues. V lost 1 base, J lost 0 bases, and 2 bases stayed unmatched.